The 32 T cell receptor beta chains listed next were all sequenced from one sample in a study of T cell changes during pregnancy in multiple sclerosis. Some clones are missing from TCRdb's copy, which holds only in-frame ones; the method was immunoSEQ multiplex PCR. The profile shows roughly 110,000 clones, about 94% of them singletons. The source was peripheral blood, collected in the third trimester of pregnancy. Source of these receptors: a female donor with multiple sclerosis, enrolled in a pregnancy study.

The chain recombines TRBV28 with TRBJ2-2; D remains ambiguous. Trimming cost V 3 bases and J 6 bases, with 11 bases left between them. CDR3 length equals 14 residues. Germline lookup yields CDR1 MDHEN and CDR2 SYDVKM. This CDR3 is CASSFLGSAGELFF. CDR3 DNA: TGTGCCAGCAGTTTCCTAGGTAGTGCCGGGGAGCTGTTTTTT.

The chain combines TRBV7-2 with TRBJ2-1, with 10 bases matching TRBD2. CDR3 length: 17 residues. V was clipped by 4 bases and J by 8 bases; unmatched bases: 14. Germline-derived CDR1 and CDR2 are SGHTA and FQGNSA. The CDR3 loop is CASSWAASGGAKDEQFF. The CDR3 DNA is TGTGCCAGCAGCTGGGCTGCCAGCGGGGGGGCGAAGGATGAGCAGTTCTTC.

The chain couples TRBV18 to TRBJ2-7, with 8 bases identical to TRBD1. Germline V CDR1 and CDR2: KGHSH, LQKENI. After removal of 3 bases from V and 6 bases from J, the junction contained 10 bases not matched to a gene. The CDR3 covers 15 residues. CDR3 in amino acids: CASSPTDRAMSEQYF. The CDR3 DNA sequence: TGTGCCAGCTCACCCACGGACAGGGCCATGTCCGAGCAGTACTTC.

The V call is TRBV7-3, the J call TRBJ2-3; 10 bases line up with TRBD2. V dropped 1 base and J dropped 2; count of bases not matched to a gene: 12. CDR3 length: 19 amino acids. CDR1 is SGHTA and CDR2 is FQGTGA in the germline V gene. This CDR3 reads CASSLRLAGPGSATDTQYF. CDR3 nucleotide sequence: TGTGCCAGCAGCTTAAGACTAGCGGGCCCGGGATCTGCCACAGATACGCAGTATTTT. Full variable domain (rest looked up from reference TRBV7-3 and TRBJ2-3): GAGVSQTPSNKVTEKGKYVELRCDPISGHTALYWYRQSLGQGPEFLIYFQGTGAADDSGLPNDRFFAVRPEGSVSTLKIQRTERGDSAVYLCASSLRLAGPGSATDTQYFGPGTRLTVL.

This clone was picked up one time. In DNA, the CDR3 is TGTGCCAGCAGCTCAGGGGCGGGAGGGTCCTACAATGAGCAGTTCTTC. This gives the protein CASSSGAGGSYNEQFF. The chain joins TRBV7-3 to TRBJ2-1; 9 bases map to TRBD2. CDR3 length equals 16 residues. Germline V gives CDR1 SGHTA, CDR2 FQGTGA. After removal of 4 bases from V and 1 base from J, the junction contained 5 bases not matched to a gene.

This rearrangement joins TRBV27 to TRBJ2-3; 9 bases map to TRBD2. The CDR3 loop spans 15 amino acids. The V gene end was trimmed by 5 bases and the J gene end by 0 bases; junction bases not matched to a gene: 3. Germline V gives CDR1 MNHEY, CDR2 SMNVEV (reference sequence). The CDR3 region is CASSLAGPSTDTQYF. CDR3 in DNA: TGTGCCAGCAGTCTAGCGGGACCAAGCACAGATACGCAGTATTTT.

The rearrangement joins TRBV5-4 to TRBJ1-4, with TRBD1 matching over 9 bases. Trimming removed 2 bases from V and 4 bases from J; junction bases left unmatched: 3. CDR1 and CDR2 from the germline V gene are SGHNT and YYREEE (reference sequence). The CDR3 length is 15 residues. CDR3 region: CASSLRQGDNEKLFF. The CDR3 coding sequence is TGTGCCAGCAGCTTAAGACAGGGGGATAATGAAAAACTGTTTTTT.

The chain carries TRBV9 and TRBJ2-5; 8 bases map to TRBD2. Germline trimming cut 2 bases from V and 7 bases from J; bases unmatched to any gene: 7. The CDR3 runs 14 residues. Germline CDR1 and CDR2: SGDLS and YYNGEE. Written as DNA, the CDR3 is TGTGCCAGCAGCGTCGACGGGAGGGACGGGACCCAGTACTTC. This encodes CASSVDGRDGTQYF. Supplemented by reference TRBV9 and TRBJ2-5, the full variable domain reads DSGVTQTPKHLITATGQRVTLRCSPRSGDLSVYWYQQSLDQGLQFLIQYYNGEERAKGNILERFSAQQFPDLHSELNLSSLELGDSALYFCASSVDGRDGTQYFGPGTRLLVL.

This clone was picked up a small number of times. This chain links TRBV30 with TRBJ1-1; possibly TRBD1 for D (5 bases). The CDR3 has 11 amino acids. Per germline, CDR1 GTSNPN and CDR2 SVGIG (reference sequence). The ends were cut back, 8 bases at V and 9 bases at J, with 16 bases in the middle. CDR3 protein: CALIDGGKAFF. The CDR3 coding sequence is TGTGCCCTAATTGACGGGGGGAAAGCTTTCTTT.

The chain carries TRBV10-2 and TRBJ2-1, with 9 bases identical to TRBD2. The CDR3 totals 15 residues. The V segment lost 7 bases and the J segment 6 bases; nucleotides outside the gene matches: 10. Germline CDR1 and CDR2: WSHSY and SAAADI. CDR3 protein: CASMGLAGWGNEQFF. As DNA, the CDR3 is TGCGCCAGCATGGGGCTAGCGGGATGGGGCAATGAGCAGTTCTTC.

This chain connects TRBV4-2 to TRBJ2-1; 9 bases fit TRBD1. J gave up 0 bases and V 3 bases, and 3 bases lay outside the gene matches. The CDR3 is 16 residues long. CDR1 is LGHNA and CDR2 is YNFKEQ in the germline V gene. Written as DNA, the CDR3 is TGTGCCAGCAGCCAGGGGGACAGGGCCTCCTACAATGAGCAGTTCTTC. Translated, it gives CASSQGDRASYNEQFF.

V is TRBV6-6 and J is TRBJ2-7; D ambiguous. Per the germline V gene, CDR1 is MNHNY and CDR2 is SVGAGI (reference sequence). This CDR3 spans 12 amino acids. V was shortened by 6 bases and J by 5 bases, with 11 bases between the two germline ends. The CDR3 is CASSPSGHEQYF. In DNA, the CDR3 is TGTGCCAGCAGCCCCTCAGGTCACGAGCAGTACTTC.

This sequence joins TRBV28 and TRBJ2-5; 13 nucleotides line up with TRBD2. This CDR3 spans 14 amino acids. The V gene's germline CDR1 is MDHEN and CDR2 SYDVKM. After removal of 8 bases from V and 7 bases from J, the junction contained 7 bases not matched to a gene. The CDR3 reads CASQGLAGDVTQYF. CDR3 coding DNA: TGTGCCAGCCAAGGACTAGCGGGAGATGTGACCCAGTACTTC.

This chain connects TRBV12-2 to TRBJ2-1; the table names TRBD2, a call not compared with the DNA. TRBV12-2 has pseudogene status. This CDR3 has 17 residues. CDR3 amino acids: CASRLGASGRTYNEQFF. CDR3 DNA: TGTGCAAGTCGCTTAGGAGCTAGCGGGAGGACCTACAATGAGCAGTTCTTC.

The rearrangement links TRBV4-2 to TRBJ2-5; D may be TRBD2 (6 bases). The V and J ends lost 0 bases and 1 base respectively, with 12 bases between them. CDR1 is LGHNA and CDR2 is YNFKEQ in the germline V gene. This CDR3 contains 16 residues. As DNA, the CDR3 is TGTGCCAGCAGCCAAGAGGGGTCGACTAGCCAAGAGACCCAGTACTTC. Amino acids: CASSQEGSTSQETQYF.

The rearrangement links TRBV19 to TRBJ2-7, with unresolved D. Germline V lookup: CDR1 LNHDA, CDR2 SQIVND (reference sequence). CDR3 length: 12 residues. The V and J ends lost 3 bases and 3 bases respectively, with 6 bases between them. The CDR3 DNA sequence: TGTGCCAGTAGTATGAACGGCTACGAGCAGTACTTC. Translation: CASSMNGYEQYF.

The chain uses TRBV18 and TRBJ2-1; D not certain. V lost 2 bases and J 0 bases, leaving 8 bases between the germline ends. This CDR3 region has 15 residues. Germline V gene lookup returns CDR1 KGHSH and CDR2 LQKENI. The CDR3 protein is CASSPETFSYNEQFF. The CDR3 DNA follows: TGTGCCAGCTCACCAGAGACTTTCTCCTACAATGAGCAGTTCTTC.

V usage is TRBV4-2 and J usage is TRBJ1-1, with D possibly being TRBD1 (6 bases). V was trimmed by 4 bases and J by 1 base, leaving 22 bases between them. The CDR3 loop spans 18 amino acids. The germline V gene encodes CDR1 LGHNA and CDR2 YNFKEQ. The CDR3 sequence is CASSRGFDQGIANTEAFF. CDR3 in DNA: TGTGCCAGCAGCCGCGGTTTCGATCAGGGGATTGCGAACACTGAAGCTTTCTTT.

CDR3 amino acids: CASSQGVAQPQHF. The CDR3 region has the DNA TGTGCCAGCAGCCAAGGAGTCGCCCAGCCCCAGCATTTT. The chain has TRBV4-2 and TRBJ1-5, with D uncertain. The germline gives CDR1 LGHNA, CDR2 YNFKEQ. V lost 1 base and J lost 7, with 8 bases in between. The CDR3 extends over 13 amino acids.

The chain is built from TRBV30 and TRBJ2-7, with D possibly being TRBD1 (5 bases). This CDR3 has 15 amino acids. Trimming stripped 1 base from V and 2 bases from J, with 15 bases between. Germline CDR1 GTSNPN, CDR2 SVGIG (reference sequence). This chain's CDR3 is CAWSELARVPYEQYF. The CDR3 nucleotides read TGTGCCTGGAGTGAGCTGGCCAGGGTACCCTACGAGCAGTACTTC.

The J gene is TRBJ1-1, the V gene TRBV7-5. TRBV7-5 is noted as a pseudogene. The CDR3 contains 14 residues. The CDR3 loop reads CVRSLFSSDTEAFF. The CDR3 region has the DNA TGTGTCAGAAGCTTGTTCTCCTCTGACACTGAAGCTTTCTTT.

A single count supports this clone. The V call is TRBV9, the J call TRBJ2-5; tentative D call: TRBD1 (6 bases). The CDR3 consists of 14 residues. Per germline, CDR1 SGDLS and CDR2 YYNGEE. The V end lost 4 bases, the J end lost 2 bases, and 12 bases lay between the germline ends. CDR3: CASSIGQIQETQYF. As DNA, the CDR3 is TGTGCCAGCAGCATAGGACAGATACAAGAGACCCAGTACTTC.

The V and J genes are TRBV19 and TRBJ1-5; no definite D call. Germline loops: CDR1 LNHDA, CDR2 SQIVND (reference sequence). This CDR3 contains 12 residues. V lost 7 bases and J lost 5, with 9 bases in between. DNA for the CDR3: TGTGCCAGTACTGTCGGGGATCAGCCCCAGCATTTT. The encoded protein is CASTVGDQPQHF.

This chain uses TRBV5-4 with TRBJ1-1; D uncertain. V lost 4 bases and J lost 8, with 15 bases in between. This CDR3 has 13 residues. Germline V gives CDR1 SGHNT, CDR2 YYREEE (reference sequence). The CDR3 region has the DNA TGTGCCAGCAGCCGCCCGGTCGGGTCGGAAGCTTTCTTT. Translation: CASSRPVGSEAFF.

The chain carries TRBV9 and TRBJ2-1, with D possibly matching TRBD1 (6 bases). V lost 3 bases and J 4 bases, leaving 8 bases between the germline ends. The CDR3 loop spans 13 amino acids. Germline V CDR1 and CDR2: SGDLS, YYNGEE. Here the CDR3 reads CASSADRYNEQFF. The CDR3 region has the DNA TGTGCCAGCAGCGCGGACAGATACAATGAGCAGTTCTTC.

This chain joins TRBV6-1 and TRBJ2-7; TRBD1 matches at 8 bases. With V trimmed by 8 bases and J by 4 bases, 7 bases remained unmatched. Per the germline V gene, CDR1 is MNHNS and CDR2 is SASEGT. This CDR3 is 13 amino acids long. The chain's CDR3 is CASGDRGQYEQYF. Here the CDR3 DNA reads TGTGCCAGCGGAGACAGGGGTCAGTACGAGCAGTACTTC.

This CDR3 is CASSLGPAGGNTEAFF. The CDR3 DNA reads TGCGCCAGCAGCTTGGGTCCGGCAGGAGGGAACACTGAAGCTTTCTTT. V and J are TRBV5-1 and TRBJ1-1; D gene ambiguous. The V and J ends lost 0 bases and 1 base respectively, with 13 bases between them. The CDR3 consists of 16 residues. The V gene's germline CDR1 is SGHRS and CDR2 YFSETQ.

The J gene is TRBJ2-7, the V gene TRBV9, with 12 bases identical to TRBD1. J lost 7 bases, V lost 4 bases, and 12 bases had no gene match. The CDR3 is 16 amino acids. Germline lookup yields CDR1 SGDLS and CDR2 YYNGEE. The CDR3 DNA is TGTGCCAGCAGCCCGGGACAGGGGGCGGAAGCAGGGGAGCAGTACTTC. It translates to CASSPGQGAEAGEQYF.

V gene TRBV7-3 combines with J gene TRBJ2-5; 8 nucleotides align to TRBD2. Trimming removed 5 bases from V and 1 base from J; junction bases left unmatched: 6. The germline CDR1 and CDR2 sequences are SGHTA and FQGTGA. This CDR3 spans 15 amino acids. The CDR3 DNA follows: TGTGCCAGCAGCCGAGACGGGAGGGCCCAAGAGACCCAGTACTTC. Residues: CASSRDGRAQETQYF.

This sequence joins TRBV2 and TRBJ2-5; no clear D. Germline CDR1 and CDR2: SNHLY and FYNNEI. The germline V and J ends were trimmed by 4 bases and 5 bases, with 8 bases remaining between them. The CDR3 totals 12 residues. CDR3 nucleotide sequence: TGTGCCAGCAGTGTCCGTTTTGAGACCCAGTACTTC. It specifies CASSVRFETQYF.

The gene calls are TRBV7-9 and TRBJ2-7, with 9 bases identical to TRBD1. Germline CDR1 SEHNR, CDR2 FQNEAQ (reference sequence). This CDR3 comprises 18 residues. Trimming removed 5 bases from V and 0 bases from J; junction bases left unmatched: 14. CDR3 DNA: TGTGCCAGCAGCCCTAGACGAGGACAGGGGCGTTCCTCCTACGAGCAGTACTTC. Encoded protein: CASSPRRGQGRSSYEQYF.

This chain links TRBV27 with TRBJ2-7, with 8 bases aligning to TRBD1. Germline V gene data show CDR1 as MNHEY and CDR2 as SMNVEV (reference sequence). Trimming took 6 bases from V and 4 from J; bases not matched to a gene: 8. The CDR3 has 14 residues. The CDR3 sequence: CASRPTGGAYEQYF. CDR3 coding DNA: TGTGCCAGCAGACCTACAGGGGGTGCTTACGAGCAGTACTTC.